This T cell receptor beta chain was retrieved from a study of blood T cells in healthy people across ages. Overall study results and limits: Whereas aged donors had fewer naive CD4+ cells, long-lived donors had more of them and higher diversity. Without sorted subsets, naive and antigen-experienced compartments could not be conclusively compared.

The people who gave samples were healthy Caucasians from Russia, aged roughly 6 to 100. Researchers isolated at least 6 million PBMCs per sample. To note about this clonotype: What it binds is unknown.

This CDR3 region has 14 residues. J gave up 6 bases and V 6 bases, and 3 bases lay outside the gene matches. Germline CDR1 and CDR2: MNHEY and SMNVEV (reference sequence). It was with a sample-barcoded 5' primer and a J-beta primer mix that a second PCR of about 6 to 12 cycles was run. TCRdb re-analysed the 5' RACE reads in MiXCR, keeping a single row per CDR3 protein. Here the sample spans roughly 700,000 distinct CDR3 sequences, over 45% being singletons. Sample: blood. The chain combines TRBV27 with TRBJ1-5, with 12 bases identical to TRBD1. The receptor was isolated from a woman between 55 and 75 years old in good health. As DNA, the CDR3 is TGTGCCAGCAGCTCGGGACAGGGGGCTCAGCCCCAGCATTTT. Its protein product is CASSSGQGAQPQHF.